The 7 T cell receptor beta chains in this list originate from one sample, sequenced in a study of T cell responses to AZD1222 COVID-19 vaccine. Repertoires were generated with immunoSEQ multiplex PCR, while TCRdb's copy carries only in-frame clones and drops some. The sample shows about 140,000 clones, around 90% of them seen only once. Sequences were derived from peripheral blood, sampled on day 0 of AZD1222 vaccination. These receptors all stem from an adult in good health.

The V gene is TRBV28, the J gene TRBJ1-1; a possible D gene is TRBD1 (5 bases). Germline assignment: CDR1 MDHEN and CDR2 SYDVKM. V was shortened by 1 base and J by 5 bases, with 11 bases between the two germline ends. The CDR3 length is 14 residues. CDR3: CASSLYGGWTEAFF. In nucleotides, the CDR3 is TGTGCCAGCAGTTTATACGGGGGTTGGACTGAAGCTTTCTTT.

This clone came up once. This chain links TRBV4-3 with TRBJ1-2; D is possibly TRBD1 (5 bases). The CDR3 is 14 amino acids. From germline, CDR1 is LGHNA and CDR2 YSLEER. Trimming removed 0 bases at V and 7 bases at J, with 12 bases between. CDR3 sequence: CASSQEGTSFGYTF. The CDR3 coding sequence is TGCGCCAGCAGCCAAGAAGGGACTTCTTTTGGCTACACCTTC.

The gene calls are TRBV7-3 and TRBJ2-1; 8 nucleotides agree with TRBD2. CDR3 length: 17 amino acids. Unmatched junction bases numbered 12, after V lost 5 bases and J lost 3 bases. Looked up from germline, CDR1 is SGHTA and CDR2 is FQGTGA. The CDR3 nucleotides are TGTGCCAGCAGCCTCCGGACGGGAGGGGACCTCTACAATGAGCAGTTCTTC. This codes for CASSLRTGGDLYNEQFF.

The V call is TRBV6-5, the J call TRBJ1-3; D remains unclear. This CDR3 has 13 residues. The V end lost 2 bases, the J end lost 3 bases, and 5 bases lay between the germline ends. Germline-derived CDR1 and CDR2 are MNHEY and SVGAGI. In DNA form, the CDR3 reads TGTGCCAGCAGTTACAGGGATGGAAACACCATATATTTT. Amino acid sequence: CASSYRDGNTIYF.

The chain joins TRBV19 to TRBJ1-5, with TRBD1 as a possible D gene (6 bases). This CDR3 spans 14 amino acids. Germline values: CDR1 LNHDA, CDR2 SQIVND (reference sequence). Trimming removed 4 bases from V and 4 bases from J, with 11 bases in between. CDR3 residues: CASSSQGFNQPQHF. In DNA form, the CDR3 reads TGTGCCAGTAGTAGCCAGGGGTTTAATCAGCCCCAGCATTTT. Filled out from reference TRBV19 and TRBJ1-5, the complete variable domain reads DGGITQSPKYLFRKEGQNVTLSCEQNLNHDAMYWYRQDPGQGLRLIYYSQIVNDFQKGDIAEGYSVSREKKESFPLTVTSAQKNPTAFYLCASSSQGFNQPQHFGDGTRLSIL.

V is TRBV27 and J is TRBJ2-3; 9 nucleotides match TRBD1. This CDR3 has 13 residues. V lost 8 bases to trimming and J lost 7 bases; unmatched junction nucleotides: 7. CDR1 is MNHEY, CDR2 SMNVEV, per germline (reference sequence). The CDR3 DNA reads as TGTGCCAGCGTACAACAGGGGGCGAATACGCAGTATTTT. It is translated as CASVQQGANTQYF.

The V gene is TRBV2, the J gene TRBJ1-1, with 7 bases fitting TRBD1. CDR1 SNHLY and CDR2 FYNNEI come from the germline V gene. The CDR3 sequence is 12 residues long. After removal of 5 bases from V and 4 bases from J, the junction contained 1 base not matched to a gene. CDR3 protein: CASSYRGTEAFF. The CDR3 DNA sequence: TGTGCCAGCAGTTACAGGGGCACTGAAGCTTTCTTT.